These 3 T cell receptor beta chains share one sample of origin, sequenced in a study of immune reconstitution after stem cell transplant in scleroderma. TCRdb recomputed calls from the RT-PCR reads with MiXCR, one row per CDR3 protein. The profile shows approximately 2,400 distinct CDR3 sequences, under 14% of them singletons. Sampling took place before or after autologous hematopoietic stem cell transplantation (not recorded which). These receptors were collected from a female donor with systemic sclerosis.

The chain joins TRBV5-1 to TRBJ2-5; 7 bases are a match to TRBD1. The CDR3 loop spans 15 amino acids. Trimming cost V 0 bases and J 5 bases; bases outside gene matches: 7. Per the germline V gene, CDR1 is SGHRS and CDR2 is YFSETQ. The CDR3 region has the DNA TGCGCCAGCAGCTTGGTGGGGACAGTGGAGGAGACCCAGTACTTC. Translated, it gives CASSLVGTVEETQYF.

This clonotype was observed a few times. The chain has TRBV20-1 and TRBJ1-1; D gene ambiguous. There are 15 residues in the CDR3. Trimming shortened V by 0 bases and J by 5 bases, and 16 bases separated the two germline ends. The germline CDR1 and CDR2 sequences are DFQATT and SNEGSKA (reference sequence). This chain's CDR3 is CSARDLVRGWTEAFF. Here the CDR3 DNA reads TGCAGTGCTAGAGATTTAGTACGAGGGTGGACTGAAGCTTTCTTT.

This clonotype was counted only a few times. V usage is TRBV6-5 and J usage is TRBJ1-4; TRBD1 might be the D (6 bases). V gave up 6 bases and J gave up 4 bases, with 15 bases separating them. The germline CDR1 and CDR2 sequences are MNHEY and SVGAGI. This CDR3 is built from 15 residues. The CDR3 nucleotides read TGTGCCAGCAGGCAAAGGGGGGCCGATAATGAAAAACTGTTTTTT. Its translation: CASRQRGADNEKLFF.